A single sample gave rise to the 32 T cell receptor beta chains below, sequenced in a study of CD8 T cells in ankylosing spondylitis. TCRdb reprocessed the 5' RACE reads via MiXCR and lists one record per CDR3 protein. The table has about 220,000 distinct CDR3 sequences, more than 9% seen once. The sequencing input was blood, either unsorted or a sorted T cell fraction (not recorded which). These receptors were taken from a male donor with ankylosing spondylitis or in good health (not recorded which).

This clonotype occurred many times. The chain has TRBV4-2 and TRBJ2-7; D is perhaps TRBD1 (6 bases). In germline, CDR1 is LGHNA, CDR2 YNFKEQ. Trimming removed 0 bases at V and 3 bases at J, with 15 bases between. The CDR3 length is 16 residues. DNA of the CDR3: TGTGCCAGCAGCCAAGATCCGGACAGTACCTTCTACGAGCAGTACTTC. Translation: CASSQDPDSTFYEQYF.

This clonotype appeared a few times. The rearrangement uses TRBV18 and TRBJ2-7; D gene ambiguous. The CDR3 has 12 amino acids. The germline gives CDR1 KGHSH, CDR2 LQKENI. V gave up 8 bases and J gave up 3 bases, with 11 bases separating them. The CDR3 DNA follows: TGTGCCAGCACGTCAAAAGGCTACGAGCAGTACTTC. Protein: CASTSKGYEQYF.

This clonotype was counted many times. The chain employs TRBV27 and TRBJ1-5; 11 bases line up with TRBD1. Trimming at V came to 7 bases and at J to 7 bases, leaving 6 bases not matched to a gene. This CDR3 has 14 amino acids. Per germline, CDR1 MNHEY and CDR2 SMNVEV (reference sequence). The CDR3 sequence: CASTPGQGGQPQHF. For the CDR3, the DNA is TGTGCCAGCACCCCGGGACAGGGGGGCCAGCCCCAGCATTTT.

By share of the sample, this clonotype is medium-sized (0.01 to 0.1%). V usage is TRBV24-1 and J usage is TRBJ2-1; 7 bases are shared with TRBD2. Germline CDR1 KGHDR, CDR2 SFDVKD. This CDR3 has 17 residues. V shed 4 bases, J shed 1 base, and the junction held 9 bases outside the gene matches. CDR3 in DNA: TGTGCCACCAGTGACGGGGGGAGGAGTGCGTCCTACAATGAGCAGTTCTTC. Protein sequence: CATSDGGRSASYNEQFF.

Ten or more counts support this clonotype. The chain recombines TRBV7-2 with TRBJ2-7, with 8 bases that match TRBD2. This CDR3 contains 13 residues. Germline lookup yields CDR1 SGHTA and CDR2 FQGNSA. The V and J ends lost 11 bases and 3 bases, in that order; junction bases with no gene match: 9. The CDR3 loop reads CACGELADYEQYF. The CDR3 nucleotides read TGTGCCTGCGGGGAACTAGCGGACTACGAGCAGTACTTC.

This clonotype was counted between two and nine times. This chain connects TRBV20-1 to TRBJ2-5, with D unclear. The V end was cut by 0 bases, the J end by 5 bases, with 4 bases between. The CDR3 loop spans 11 amino acids. Per the germline V gene, CDR1 is DFQATT and CDR2 is SNEGSKA (reference sequence). The CDR3 reads CSAREKETQYF. The CDR3 DNA follows: TGCAGTGCTAGAGAAAAGGAGACCCAGTACTTC.

The V call is TRBV5-1, the J call TRBJ1-4; TRBD1 matches at 7 bases. J gave up 2 bases and V 2 bases, and 3 bases lay outside the gene matches. Per germline, CDR1 SGHRS and CDR2 YFSETQ. This CDR3 is 15 amino acids long. The CDR3 bases are TGCGCCAGCAGCTTTTCAGGGGGGACTAATGAAAAACTGTTTTTT. Its translation is CASSFSGGTNEKLFF.

This clonotype was seen repeatedly, ten times or more. The DNA for the CDR3 is TGTGCCAGCAGCCTCGGAGCTAGCGGGGGGATAAGAGAGACCCAGTACTTC. This translates into CASSLGASGGIRETQYF. V gene TRBV7-9 combines with J gene TRBJ2-5; 11 bases align to TRBD2. In germline, CDR1 is SEHNR, CDR2 FQNEAQ (reference sequence). The trim removed 5 bases at V and 4 bases at J, leaving 12 bases unmatched. CDR3 length: 17 amino acids.

This clonotype has at least ten counts. Here the CDR3 reads CSARDRDRGSGANVLTF. The CDR3, as DNA: TGCAGTGCTAGAGATCGGGACAGGGGTTCCGGGGCCAACGTCCTGACTTTC. This chain joins TRBV20-1 and TRBJ2-6, with 10 bases aligning to TRBD1. This CDR3 contains 17 residues. CDR1 is DFQATT and CDR2 is SNEGSKA in the germline V gene (reference sequence). V was clipped by 0 bases and J by 4 bases; unmatched bases: 6.

Ten or more counts support this clonotype. The genes are TRBV12-3 or TRBV12-4 and TRBJ1-2; TRBD1 agrees at 10 bases. The J segment lost 7 bases and the V segment lost 1 base, leaving 3 bases of the junction unmatched. The CDR3 is 14 residues long. CDR3 residues: CASSLGQGARGYTF. CDR3 sequence (DNA): TGTGCCAGCAGTTTAGGACAGGGGGCTCGTGGCTACACCTTC.

This clonotype came up a few times. In nucleotides, the CDR3 is TGTGCCAGCAGCCAAGATAAGGCCGCAACCTCTAATGAAAAACTGTTTTTT. Its protein product is CASSQDKAATSNEKLFF. The chain combines TRBV3-1 with TRBJ1-4; D is unclear. In germline, CDR1 is LGHDT, CDR2 YNNKEL (reference sequence). The V gene lost 0 bases and the J gene lost 3 bases, with 14 bases spanning the gap. CDR3 size: 17 residues.

The rearrangement links TRBV5-1 to TRBJ2-7; 9 bases agree with TRBD1. CDR1 is SGHRS and CDR2 is YFSETQ in the germline V gene. This CDR3 region has 14 residues. The V gene end was trimmed by 5 bases and the J gene end by 2 bases; junction bases not matched to a gene: 5. CDR3 amino acids: CASRAGTGPYEQYF. CDR3 coding DNA: TGCGCCAGCAGGGCCGGGACAGGGCCCTACGAGCAGTACTTC.

The chain links TRBV7-3 to TRBJ2-7, with D perhaps assigned TRBD1 or TRBD2 (6 bases each). CDR3 length: 15 amino acids. V gave up 5 bases and J gave up 4 bases, with 18 bases separating them. The germline gives CDR1 SGHTA, CDR2 FQGTGA. CDR3 region: CASSPSSGAAYEQYF. The CDR3, as DNA: TGTGCCAGCAGCCCGAGCTCGGGGGCTGCTTACGAGCAGTACTTC.

This clonotype came up once. One junction end does not reproduce the germline sequence, and a read error may be involved. The rearrangement joins TRBV28 to TRBJ2-1, with a tentative D call TRBD2 (7 bases). Germline V lookup: CDR1 MDHEN, CDR2 SYDVKM. This CDR3 spans 14 amino acids. The CDR3 sequence: CASSLPGGHNGQFF. CDR3 DNA sequence: TGTGCCAGCAGTTTACCCGGGGGGCACAATGGGCAGTTCTTC.

This clonotype was counted ten times or more. This chain connects TRBV20-1 to TRBJ2-1; 9 bases are a match to TRBD1. J lost 4 bases, V lost 0 bases, and 4 bases had no gene match. The CDR3 spans 15 residues. CDR1 and CDR2 from the germline V gene are DFQATT and SNEGSKA (reference sequence). The CDR3 DNA reads TGCAGTGCTAGAGATCGGGGGACAGGGTACAATGAGCAGTTCTTC. It yields the protein CSARDRGTGYNEQFF.

This clonotype was picked up many times. This sequence joins TRBV5-1 and TRBJ1-1; TRBD1 aligns across 8 bases. The ends lost 2 bases at V and 3 bases at J; junction bases unmatched: 9. CDR1 is SGHRS and CDR2 is YFSETQ in the germline V gene. The CDR3 totals 16 residues. The CDR3 DNA sequence: TGCGCCAGCAGCTTCGGGACAGGTCTAACGCACACTGAAGCTTTCTTT. Amino acid sequence: CASSFGTGLTHTEAFF.

This clonotype was observed a handful of times. This chain's CDR3 is CASSYGPGYGYTF. The CDR3 bases are TGTGCCAGCAGTTACGGGCCAGGCTATGGCTACACCTTC. The J gene is TRBJ1-2, the V gene TRBV6-6; D is ambiguous. The V and J ends lost 2 bases and 4 bases respectively, with 8 bases between them. The CDR3 runs to 13 residues. Germline-derived CDR1 and CDR2 are MNHNY and SVGAGI (reference sequence).

This clonotype was recorded many times. V and J are TRBV5-1 and TRBJ2-5; the D call may be TRBD1 or TRBD2 (5 bases each). CDR1 and CDR2 (germline): SGHRS, YFSETQ. This CDR3 is built from 15 residues. The germline V and J ends were trimmed by 1 base and 4 bases, with 14 bases remaining between them. The CDR3 bases are TGCGCCAGCAGCTTGTTTCTGGGGGAAGGAGAGACCCAGTACTTC. Translated, it gives CASSLFLGEGETQYF.

This clonotype was seen at least ten times. This chain uses TRBV14 with TRBJ1-1, with D unresolved. The CDR3 has 14 residues. Trimming removed 1 base at V and 0 bases at J, with 6 bases between. Germline V gene data show CDR1 as SGHDN and CDR2 as FVKESK. The CDR3 sequence: CASSQATVNTEAFF. CDR3 nucleotides: TGTGCCAGCAGCCAAGCCACGGTGAACACTGAAGCTTTCTTT.

V gene TRBV7-6 combines with J gene TRBJ2-7, with D perhaps matching TRBD2 (6 bases). Germline CDR1 is SGHVS and CDR2 is FNYEAQ. This CDR3 spans 15 amino acids. V was cut by 5 bases and J by 0 bases, with 14 bases left in between. For the CDR3, the DNA is TGTGCCAGCAGCCCCCTCGGCGGGGTCTCCTACGAGCAGTACTTC. Translating it yields CASSPLGGVSYEQYF.

This clonotype turned up a few times. V and J are TRBV29-1 and TRBJ2-3, with 9 bases lining up with TRBD1. V lost 8 bases, J lost 2 bases, and 11 bases stayed unmatched. Germline V lookup: CDR1 SQVTM, CDR2 ANQGSEA. The CDR3 totals 15 residues. Here the CDR3 reads CSLSIGTGYTDTQYF. The CDR3 DNA sequence: TGCAGCTTGAGTATCGGGACAGGGTACACAGATACGCAGTATTTT.

This clonotype was counted ten times or more. The rearrangement uses TRBV4-2 and TRBJ2-2, with a tentative D call TRBD1 (6 bases). Germline values: CDR1 LGHNA, CDR2 YNFKEQ. The CDR3 spans 15 residues. V lost 0 bases, J lost 7 bases, and 12 bases lay in between. Here the CDR3 DNA reads TGTGCCAGCAGCCAAGACCACAGGGCGGGCGGGGAGCTGTTTTTT. It codes for CASSQDHRAGGELFF.

This clonotype was observed at least ten times. The chain recombines TRBV5-1 with TRBJ2-2, with D possibly being TRBD1 (6 bases). Germline values: CDR1 SGHRS, CDR2 YFSETQ. With 3 bases removed from V and 1 base from J, the gap between germline ends came to 13 bases. This CDR3 spans 16 amino acids. CDR3 sequence: CASSYGTSLNTGELFF. The CDR3, as DNA: TGCGCCAGCAGCTACGGGACATCCCTGAACACCGGGGAGCTGTTTTTT.

Many counts were recorded for this clonotype. The chain carries TRBV3-1 and TRBJ1-6; D perhaps matches TRBD1 (5 bases). The CDR3 extends over 18 amino acids. The germline CDR1 and CDR2 sequences are LGHDT and YNNKEL (reference sequence). V lost 0 bases to trimming and J lost 5 bases, with 17 bases between them. The CDR3 coding sequence is TGTGCCAGCAGCCAAGATGGTCCAGGGAGTGGTGATAATTCACCCCTCCACTTT. It yields the protein CASSQDGPGSGDNSPLHF. Complete variable domain (other parts from reference TRBV3-1 and TRBJ1-6): DTAVSQTPKYLVTQMGNDKSIKCEQNLGHDTMYWYKQDSKKFLKIMFSYNNKELIINETVPNRFSPKSPDKAHLNLHINSLELGDSAVYFCASSQDGPGSGDNSPLHFGNGTRLTVT.

This clonotype was seen repeatedly, ten times or more. The CDR3 coding sequence is TGTGCCAGCAGTTTGGGACAGGGGAGCCCCTATGGCTACACCTTC. This codes for CASSLGQGSPYGYTF. V is TRBV6-5 and J is TRBJ1-2; TRBD1 agrees at 10 bases. V was clipped by 4 bases and J by 4 bases; unmatched bases: 6. CDR1 is MNHEY, CDR2 SVGAGI, per germline. The CDR3 has 15 residues.

This clonotype was found a few times. The V gene is TRBV28, the J gene TRBJ1-5; 8 bases line up with TRBD1. This CDR3 contains 14 residues. V lost 9 bases to trimming and J lost 3 bases; unmatched junction nucleotides: 7. In germline, CDR1 is MDHEN, CDR2 SYDVKM. CDR3 in DNA: TGTGCCAGTAAGGGACAGGACTACAATCAGCCCCAGCATTTT. It codes for CASKGQDYNQPQHF.

This clonotype was recorded many times. This sequence joins TRBV4-2 and TRBJ2-5, with TRBD2 matching over 15 bases. V lost 6 bases and J lost 2; bases outside the gene matches: 4. CDR1 and CDR2 (germline): LGHNA, YNFKEQ. CDR3 length: 16 residues. DNA of the CDR3: TGTGCCAGCAGGAACGGACTAGCGGGGGGGCAAGAGACCCAGTACTTC. Translation gives CASRNGLAGGQETQYF.

The sample holds many counts of this clonotype. CDR3 region: CASSLLGVTGELFF. CDR3 DNA sequence: TGTGCCAGCAGCCTGCTAGGGGTGACCGGGGAGCTGTTTTTT. This chain uses TRBV11-2 with TRBJ2-2; D possibly corresponds to TRBD1 (5 bases). There are 14 residues in the CDR3. Per the germline V gene, CDR1 is SGHAT and CDR2 is FQNNGV. Trimming left V 5 bases short and J 5 bases short, with 12 bases between.

Many counts were recorded for this clonotype. This sequence joins TRBV7-3 and TRBJ2-3; tentatively, D is TRBD1 (6 bases). Trimming stripped 9 bases from V and 7 bases from J, with 23 bases between. Germline loops: CDR1 SGHTA, CDR2 FQGTGA. The CDR3 covers 15 residues. CDR3 in amino acids: CARGTWMDPWHTQYF. The DNA of the CDR3 is TGTGCCAGAGGGACATGGATGGATCCTTGGCATACGCAGTATTTT.

This clonotype was seen at least ten times. The chain employs TRBV7-2 and TRBJ2-4, with D possibly TRBD2 on 7 matching bases. Trimming took 4 bases from V and 5 from J, leaving 15 bases between them. CDR1 and CDR2 from the germline V gene are SGHTA and FQGNSA. This CDR3 comprises 15 residues. The CDR3 DNA sequence: TGTGCCAGCAGCTCCCAGAGGGGGGGTCAAAACATTCAGTACTTC. Residues: CASSSQRGGQNIQYF.

This clonotype was seen many times. The V call is TRBV12-3 or TRBV12-4, the J call TRBJ1-1; D is unclear. CDR3 length equals 16 residues. Trimming took 5 bases from V and 2 from J, leaving 18 bases between them. CDR3 nucleotide sequence: TGTGCCAGCAGTCCCACACCGACGGAATTAAACACTGAAGCTTTCTTT. This sequence encodes CASSPTPTELNTEAFF.

The rearrangement links TRBV19 to TRBJ2-1; D is perhaps TRBD2 (5 bases). V was trimmed by 8 bases and J by 4 bases, leaving 15 bases between them. This CDR3 spans 14 amino acids. Germline V gives CDR1 LNHDA, CDR2 SQIVND (reference sequence). CDR3 in amino acids: CASGGQTEYNEQFF. The CDR3 nucleotides are TGTGCCAGTGGAGGCCAGACGGAATACAATGAGCAGTTCTTC.